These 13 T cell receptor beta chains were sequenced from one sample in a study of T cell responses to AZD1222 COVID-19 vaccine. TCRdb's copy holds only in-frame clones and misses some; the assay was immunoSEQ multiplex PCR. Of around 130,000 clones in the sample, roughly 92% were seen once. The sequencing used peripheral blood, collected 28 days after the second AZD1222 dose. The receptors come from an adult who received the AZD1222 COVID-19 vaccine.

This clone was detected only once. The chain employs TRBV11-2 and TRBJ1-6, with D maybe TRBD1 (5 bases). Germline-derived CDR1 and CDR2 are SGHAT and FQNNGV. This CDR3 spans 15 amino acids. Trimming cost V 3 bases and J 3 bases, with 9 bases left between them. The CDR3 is CASSFRGLYNSPLHF. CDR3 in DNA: TGTGCCAGCAGCTTTAGGGGACTCTATAATTCACCCCTCCACTTT. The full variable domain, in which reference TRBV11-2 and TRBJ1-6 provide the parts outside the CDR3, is EAGVAQSPRYKIIEKRQSVAFWCNPISGHATLYWYQQILGQGPKLLIQFQNNGVVDDSQLPKDRFSAERLKGVDSTLKIQPAKLEDSAVYLCASSFRGLYNSPLHFGNGTRLTVT.

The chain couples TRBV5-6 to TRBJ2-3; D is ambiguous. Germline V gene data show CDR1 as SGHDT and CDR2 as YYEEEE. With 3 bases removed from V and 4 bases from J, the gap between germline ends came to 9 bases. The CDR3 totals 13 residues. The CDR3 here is CASSSPGADTQYF. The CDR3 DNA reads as TGTGCCAGCAGCTCGCCAGGAGCAGATACGCAGTATTTT.

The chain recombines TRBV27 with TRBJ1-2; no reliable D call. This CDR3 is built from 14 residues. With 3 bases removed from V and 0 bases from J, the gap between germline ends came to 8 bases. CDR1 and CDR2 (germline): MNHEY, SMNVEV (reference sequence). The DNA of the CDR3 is TGTGCCAGCAGTTTCGGAACAGCTAACTATGGCTACACCTTC. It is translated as CASSFGTANYGYTF.

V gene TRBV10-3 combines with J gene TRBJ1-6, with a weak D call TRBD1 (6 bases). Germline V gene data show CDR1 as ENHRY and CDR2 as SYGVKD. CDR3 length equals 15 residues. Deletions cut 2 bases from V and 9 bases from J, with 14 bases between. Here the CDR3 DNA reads TGTGCCATCAGTGAGACAGGGTTCCCTACTTCACCCCTCCACTTT. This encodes CAISETGFPTSPLHF.

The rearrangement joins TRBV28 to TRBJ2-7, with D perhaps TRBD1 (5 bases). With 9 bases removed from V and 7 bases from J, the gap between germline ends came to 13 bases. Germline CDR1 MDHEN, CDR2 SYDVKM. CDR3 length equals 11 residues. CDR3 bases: TGTGCCAGTAGACAGTACAAGGAGCAGTACTTC. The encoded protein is CASRQYKEQYF.

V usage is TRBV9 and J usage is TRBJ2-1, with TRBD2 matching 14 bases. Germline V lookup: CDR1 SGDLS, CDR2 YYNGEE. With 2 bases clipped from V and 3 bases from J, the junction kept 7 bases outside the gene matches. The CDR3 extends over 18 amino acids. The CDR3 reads CASSVGLAGARDYNEQFF. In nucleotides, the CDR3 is TGTGCCAGCAGCGTGGGACTAGCGGGAGCGAGGGACTACAATGAGCAGTTCTTC.

CDR3 coding DNA: TGTGCCAGCAGCGTTCTGGACAGCGGATACTACAATGAGCAGTTCTTC. It translates to CASSVLDSGYYNEQFF. The chain has TRBV9 and TRBJ2-1; possibly TRBD1 for D (6 bases). Per the germline V gene, CDR1 is SGDLS and CDR2 is YYNGEE. Trimming pared 2 bases from V and 3 bases from J, leaving 15 bases between. The CDR3 is 16 residues long.

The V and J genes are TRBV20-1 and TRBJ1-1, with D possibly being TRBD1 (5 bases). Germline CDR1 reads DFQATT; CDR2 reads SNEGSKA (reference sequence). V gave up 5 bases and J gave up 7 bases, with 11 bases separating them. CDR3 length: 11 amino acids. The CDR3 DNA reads TGCAGTGCTCCTGGTGGGGGTGAAGCTTTCTTT. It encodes CSAPGGGEAFF.

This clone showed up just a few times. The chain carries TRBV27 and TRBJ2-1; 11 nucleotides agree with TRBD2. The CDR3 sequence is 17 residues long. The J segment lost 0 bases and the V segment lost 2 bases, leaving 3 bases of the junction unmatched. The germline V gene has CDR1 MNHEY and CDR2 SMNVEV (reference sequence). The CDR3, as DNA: TGTGCCAGCAGTTTAAGGGGACTAGCGGTCTCCTACAATGAGCAGTTCTTC. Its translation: CASSLRGLAVSYNEQFF.

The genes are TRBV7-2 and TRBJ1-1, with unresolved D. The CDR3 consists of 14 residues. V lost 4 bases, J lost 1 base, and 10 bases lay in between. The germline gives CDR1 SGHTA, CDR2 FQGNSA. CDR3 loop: CASSSGGRNTEAFF. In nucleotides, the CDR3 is TGTGCCAGCAGCTCCGGAGGGCGGAACACTGAAGCTTTCTTT.

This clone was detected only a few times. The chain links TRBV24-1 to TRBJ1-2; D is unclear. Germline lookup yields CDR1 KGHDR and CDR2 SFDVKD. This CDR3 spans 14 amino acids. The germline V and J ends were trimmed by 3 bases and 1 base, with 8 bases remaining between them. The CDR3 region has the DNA TGTGCCACCAGTGATACGGGGATTAACTATGGCTACACCTTC. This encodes CATSDTGINYGYTF.

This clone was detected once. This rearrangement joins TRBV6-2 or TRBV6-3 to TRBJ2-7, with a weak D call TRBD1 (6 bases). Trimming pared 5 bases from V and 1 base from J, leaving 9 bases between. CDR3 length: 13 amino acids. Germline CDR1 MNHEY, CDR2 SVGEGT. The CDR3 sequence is CASSVGHSYEQYF. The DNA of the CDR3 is TGTGCCAGCAGTGTGGGACATTCCTACGAGCAGTACTTC.

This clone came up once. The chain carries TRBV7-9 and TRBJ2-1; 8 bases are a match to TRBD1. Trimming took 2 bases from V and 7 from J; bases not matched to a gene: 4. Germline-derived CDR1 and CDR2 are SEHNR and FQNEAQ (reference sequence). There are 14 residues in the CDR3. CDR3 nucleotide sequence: TGTGCCAGCAGCTTAAACAGGGGGTATAATGAGCAGTTCTTC. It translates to CASSLNRGYNEQFF. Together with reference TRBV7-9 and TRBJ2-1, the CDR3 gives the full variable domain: DTGVSQNPRHKITKRGQNVTFRCDPISEHNRLYWYRQTLGQGPEFLTYFQNEAQLEKSRLLSDRFSAERPKGSFSTLEIQRTEQGDSAMYLCASSLNRGYNEQFFGPGTRLTVL.